These 2 T cell receptor beta chains originate from one sample sequenced in a study of blood T cell repertoires in COVID-19. TCRdb's table, derived via immunoSEQ multiplex PCR, lists solely in-frame clones and lacks some. This sample carries a few hundred thousand clones, around nine tenths of them seen once, and the ten largest clones take roughly 4%. The sequenced material came from PBMCs or T cells enriched from blood (not recorded which). These receptors all stem from a woman in her twenties or thirties who had been exposed to COVID-19.

This clone was observed many times. The rearrangement uses TRBV27 and TRBJ2-7, with TRBD1 identical over 10 bases. CDR3 size: 15 residues. V gave up 5 bases and J gave up 4 bases; unmatched junction bases: 8. Per germline, CDR1 MNHEY and CDR2 SMNVEV (reference sequence). The CDR3 sequence is CASSQTGTGVYEQYF. CDR3 DNA: TGTGCCAGCAGTCAAACCGGGACAGGGGTTTACGAGCAGTACTTC.

Only a few counts were recorded for this clone. The rearrangement links TRBV10-3 to TRBJ2-2; D is possibly TRBD1 (6 bases). The CDR3 extends over 11 amino acids. Germline V gene sequence: CDR1 ENHRY, CDR2 SYGVKD. Trimming took off 10 bases at V and 6 bases at J, with 9 bases between the two ends. CDR3 sequence reads: CATQGSGELFF. In DNA form, the CDR3 reads TGTGCCACGCAGGGGTCCGGGGAGCTGTTTTTT.